The clone carrying this T cell receptor beta chain has at least ten counts. Its antigen is unidentified. Germline V gives CDR1 SGHVS, CDR2 FNYEAQ. V lost 5 bases and J lost 4; bases outside the gene matches: 4. The length of the CDR3 is 15 residues. These data come from a study of T cell repertoires in cytomegalovirus infection. Each CDR3 protein is one row after TCRdb ran MiXCR on the reads. Among around 100,000 distinct CDR3 sequences, less than 55% were seen once, and the ten largest hold less than 80%. General study results and limits: CMV-specific TCR beta clonotypes restricted by HLA-C dominated the ex vivo response.

The sequence was collected from a human donor in good health (CMV status not recorded). Some clones in this sample may be carry-over from other donors' samples. The chain carries TRBV7-6 and TRBJ2-1; 11 positions match TRBD2. The starting material was CD8+ T cells from cultured PBMCs, obtained from culture after CMV antigen stimulation. CDR3 loop: CASSLGLAVYNEQFF. The CDR3 DNA is TGTGCCAGCAGCCTGGGACTAGCGGTATACAATGAGCAGTTCTTC.